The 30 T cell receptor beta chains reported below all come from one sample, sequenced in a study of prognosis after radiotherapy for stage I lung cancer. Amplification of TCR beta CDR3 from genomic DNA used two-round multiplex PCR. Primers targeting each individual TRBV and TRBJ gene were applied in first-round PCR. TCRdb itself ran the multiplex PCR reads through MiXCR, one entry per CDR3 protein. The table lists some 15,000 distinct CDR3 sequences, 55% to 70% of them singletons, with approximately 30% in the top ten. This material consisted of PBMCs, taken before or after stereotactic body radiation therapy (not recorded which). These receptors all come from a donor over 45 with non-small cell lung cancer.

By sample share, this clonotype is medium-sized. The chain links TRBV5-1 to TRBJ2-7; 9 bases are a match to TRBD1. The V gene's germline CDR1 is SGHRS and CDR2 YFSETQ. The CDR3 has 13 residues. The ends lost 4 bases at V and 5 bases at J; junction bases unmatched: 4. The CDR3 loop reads CASSRRTGDEQYF. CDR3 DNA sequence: TGCGCCAGCAGCAGACGGACAGGGGACGAGCAGTACTTC.

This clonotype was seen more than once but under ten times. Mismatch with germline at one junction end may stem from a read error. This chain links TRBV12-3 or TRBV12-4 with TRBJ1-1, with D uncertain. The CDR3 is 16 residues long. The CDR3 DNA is TGTGCCAGCATTTTAGCGATTGGGCAGCTGAACACTGAATCTTTCTTT. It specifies CASILAIGQLNTESFF.

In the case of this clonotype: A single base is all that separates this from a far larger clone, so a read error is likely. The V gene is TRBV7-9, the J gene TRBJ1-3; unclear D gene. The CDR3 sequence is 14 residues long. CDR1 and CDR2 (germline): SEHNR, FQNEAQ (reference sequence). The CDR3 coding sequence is TGTGTCAGCAGCTTAGGCATCTCTGGAAACACCATATATTTT. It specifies CVSSLGISGNTIYF.

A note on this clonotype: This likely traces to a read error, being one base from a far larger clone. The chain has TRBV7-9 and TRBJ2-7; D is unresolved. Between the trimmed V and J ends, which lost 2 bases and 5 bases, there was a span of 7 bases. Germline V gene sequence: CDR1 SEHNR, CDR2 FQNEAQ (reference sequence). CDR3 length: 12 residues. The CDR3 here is CASSLSQNEQYF. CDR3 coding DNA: TGTGCCAGCAGCTTATCTCAGAACGAGCAGTACTTC.

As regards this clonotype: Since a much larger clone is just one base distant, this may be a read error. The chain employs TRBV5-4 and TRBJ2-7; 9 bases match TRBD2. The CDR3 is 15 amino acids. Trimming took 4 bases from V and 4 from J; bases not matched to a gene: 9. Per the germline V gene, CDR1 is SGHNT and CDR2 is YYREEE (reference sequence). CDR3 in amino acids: CASSGGTSWTYEQYF. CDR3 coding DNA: TGTGCCAGCAGCGGGGGGACTAGCTGGACTTACGAGCAGTACTTC.

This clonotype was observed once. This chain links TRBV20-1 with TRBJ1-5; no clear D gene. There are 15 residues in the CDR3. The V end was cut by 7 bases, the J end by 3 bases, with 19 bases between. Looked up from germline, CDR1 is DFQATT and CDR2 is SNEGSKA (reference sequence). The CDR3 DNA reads TGCAGTGGGTTGGGAACGGTGGCGCTCAATCAGCCCCAGCATTTT. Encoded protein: CSGLGTVALNQPQHF.

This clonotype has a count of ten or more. The CDR3 DNA reads as TGTGCCACCTCCAGACTGGGGGGTCACAATGAGCAGTTCTTC. Translating it yields CATSRLGGHNEQFF. The chain couples TRBV15 to TRBJ2-1, with D possibly being TRBD2 (6 bases). Trimming stripped 8 bases from V and 5 bases from J, with 16 bases between. This CDR3 is 14 amino acids long. Germline loops: CDR1 LNHNV, CDR2 YYDKDF (reference sequence).

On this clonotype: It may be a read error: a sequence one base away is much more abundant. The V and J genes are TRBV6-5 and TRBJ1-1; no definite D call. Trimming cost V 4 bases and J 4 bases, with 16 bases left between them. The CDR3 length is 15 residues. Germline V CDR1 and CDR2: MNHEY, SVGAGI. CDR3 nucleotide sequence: TGTGCCAGCAGTTGTGCCCAGGCAAAGAGCACTGAAGCTTTCTTT. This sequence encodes CASSCAQAKSTEAFF.

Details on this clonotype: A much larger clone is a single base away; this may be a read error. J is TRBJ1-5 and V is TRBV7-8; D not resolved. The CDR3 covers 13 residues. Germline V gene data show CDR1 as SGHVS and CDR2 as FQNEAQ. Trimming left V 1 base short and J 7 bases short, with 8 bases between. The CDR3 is CASSLGFDQPQHF. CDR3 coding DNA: TGTGCCAGCAGCTTAGGGTTTGACCAGCCCCAGCATTTT.

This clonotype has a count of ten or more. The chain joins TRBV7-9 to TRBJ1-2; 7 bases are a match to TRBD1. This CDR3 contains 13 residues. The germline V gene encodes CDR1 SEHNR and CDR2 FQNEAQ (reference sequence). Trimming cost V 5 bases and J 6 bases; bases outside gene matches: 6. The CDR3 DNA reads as TGTGCCAGCAGCCCCCCAGGGGGTAATGGCTACACCTTC. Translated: CASSPPGGNGYTF.

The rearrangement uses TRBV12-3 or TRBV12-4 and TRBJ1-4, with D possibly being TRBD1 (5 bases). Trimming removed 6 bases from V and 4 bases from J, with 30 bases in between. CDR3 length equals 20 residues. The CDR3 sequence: CASSYHPGTGRTGGNEKLFF. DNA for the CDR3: TGTGCCAGCAGCTATCACCCCGGTACAGGCAGGACGGGGGGTAATGAAAAACTGTTTTTT.

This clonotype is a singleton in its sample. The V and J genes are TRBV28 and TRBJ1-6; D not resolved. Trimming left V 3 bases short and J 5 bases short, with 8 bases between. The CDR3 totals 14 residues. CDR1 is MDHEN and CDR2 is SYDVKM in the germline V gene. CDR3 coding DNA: TGTGCCAGCAGTTTCCCGGGAAATAATTCACCCCTCCACTTT. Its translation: CASSFPGNNSPLHF.

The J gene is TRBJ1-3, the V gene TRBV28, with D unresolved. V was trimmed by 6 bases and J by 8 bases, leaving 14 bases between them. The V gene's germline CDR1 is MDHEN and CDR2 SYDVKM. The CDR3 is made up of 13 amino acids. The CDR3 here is CASSHGPAHTIYF. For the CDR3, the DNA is TGTGCCAGCAGCCACGGTCCGGCACACACCATATATTTT.

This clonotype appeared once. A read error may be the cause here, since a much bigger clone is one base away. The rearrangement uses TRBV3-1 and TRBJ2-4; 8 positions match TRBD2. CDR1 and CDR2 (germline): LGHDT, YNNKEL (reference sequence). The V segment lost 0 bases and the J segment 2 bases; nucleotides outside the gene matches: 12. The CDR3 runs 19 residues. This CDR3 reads CASSQDTSGGFISKNIQYF. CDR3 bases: TGTGCCAGCAGCCAAGACACTAGCGGAGGTTTTATATCCAAAAACATTCAGTACTTC.

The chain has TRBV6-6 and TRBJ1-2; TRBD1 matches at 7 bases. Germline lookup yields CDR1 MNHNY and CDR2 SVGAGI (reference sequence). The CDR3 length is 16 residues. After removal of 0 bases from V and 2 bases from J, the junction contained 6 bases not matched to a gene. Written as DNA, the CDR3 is TGTGCCAGCAGTTACTCGGCCGGCAGGGGGAACTATGGCTACACCTTC. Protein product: CASSYSAGRGNYGYTF.

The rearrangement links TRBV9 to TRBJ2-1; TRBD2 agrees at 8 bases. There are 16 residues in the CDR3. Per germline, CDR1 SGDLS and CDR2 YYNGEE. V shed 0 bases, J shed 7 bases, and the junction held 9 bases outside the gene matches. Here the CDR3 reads CASSVESTGGPNEQFF. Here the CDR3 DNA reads TGTGCCAGCAGCGTAGAGAGCACGGGAGGGCCGAATGAGCAGTTCTTC.

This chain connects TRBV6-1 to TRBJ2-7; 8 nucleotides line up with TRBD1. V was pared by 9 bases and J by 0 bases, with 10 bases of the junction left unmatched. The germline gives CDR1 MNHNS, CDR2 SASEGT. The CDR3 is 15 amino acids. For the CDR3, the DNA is TGTGCCAGAAAATTAGCAGGGGGCAGCTCCTACGAGCAGTACTTC. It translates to CARKLAGGSSYEQYF.

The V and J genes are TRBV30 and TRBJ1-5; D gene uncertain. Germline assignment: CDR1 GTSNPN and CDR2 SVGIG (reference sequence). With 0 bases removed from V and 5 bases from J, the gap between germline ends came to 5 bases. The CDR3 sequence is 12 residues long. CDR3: CAWSVEDQPQHF. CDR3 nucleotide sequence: TGTGCCTGGAGTGTAGAGGATCAGCCCCAGCATTTT.

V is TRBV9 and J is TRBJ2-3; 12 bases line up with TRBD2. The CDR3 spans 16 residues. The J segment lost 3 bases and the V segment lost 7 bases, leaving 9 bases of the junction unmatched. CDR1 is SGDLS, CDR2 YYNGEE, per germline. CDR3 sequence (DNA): TGTGCCAGCGGAGAACTAGCGGGAGGTAGTACAGATACGCAGTATTTT. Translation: CASGELAGGSTDTQYF. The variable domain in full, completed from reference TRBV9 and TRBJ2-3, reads DSGVTQTPKHLITATGQRVTLRCSPRSGDLSVYWYQQSLDQGLQFLIQYYNGEERAKGNILERFSAQQFPDLHSELNLSSLELGDSALYFCASGELAGGSTDTQYFGPGTRLTVL.

CDR3 in DNA: TGTGCCAGCACTGTGGGAGGGCACGGGGAGCTGTTTTTT. Translation gives CASTVGGHGELFF. V and J are TRBV12-3 or TRBV12-4 and TRBJ2-2, with 7 bases lining up with TRBD2. Unmatched junction bases numbered 6, after V lost 7 bases and J lost 7 bases. This CDR3 is built from 13 residues.

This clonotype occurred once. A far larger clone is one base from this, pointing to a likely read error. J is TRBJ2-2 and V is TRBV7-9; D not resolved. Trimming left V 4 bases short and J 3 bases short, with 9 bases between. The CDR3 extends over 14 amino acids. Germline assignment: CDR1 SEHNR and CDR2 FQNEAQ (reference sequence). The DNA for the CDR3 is TGTGCCAGCAGCTATTTCGAGGACACCGGGGAGCTGTTTTTT. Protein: CASSYFEDTGELFF. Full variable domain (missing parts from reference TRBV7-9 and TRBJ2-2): DTGVSQNPRHKITKRGQNVTFRCDPISEHNRLYWYRQTLGQGPEFLTYFQNEAQLEKSRLLSDRFSAERPKGSFSTLEIQRTEQGDSAMYLCASSYFEDTGELFFGEGSRLTVL.

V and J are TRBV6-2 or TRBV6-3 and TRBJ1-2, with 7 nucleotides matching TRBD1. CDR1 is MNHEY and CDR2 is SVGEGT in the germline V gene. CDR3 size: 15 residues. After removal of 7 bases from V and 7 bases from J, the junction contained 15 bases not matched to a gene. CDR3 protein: CASKKGDRATSGYTF. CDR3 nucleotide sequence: TGTGCCAGCAAGAAGGGCGACAGGGCTACTTCTGGCTACACCTTC.

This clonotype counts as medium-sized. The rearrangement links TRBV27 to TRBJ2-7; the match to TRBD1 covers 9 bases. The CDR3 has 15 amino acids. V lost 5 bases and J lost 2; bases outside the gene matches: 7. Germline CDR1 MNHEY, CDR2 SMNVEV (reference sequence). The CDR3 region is CASSPGTGQTYEQYF. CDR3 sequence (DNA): TGTGCCAGCAGTCCCGGGACAGGGCAAACCTACGAGCAGTACTTC.

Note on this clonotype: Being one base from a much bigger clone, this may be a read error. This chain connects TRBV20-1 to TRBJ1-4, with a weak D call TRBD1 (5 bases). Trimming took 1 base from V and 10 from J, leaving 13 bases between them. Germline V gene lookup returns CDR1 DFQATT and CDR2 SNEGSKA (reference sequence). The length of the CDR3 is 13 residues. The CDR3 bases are TGCAGTGCTAGAGGGACTATCGGGGCAAAACTGTTTTTT. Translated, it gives CSARGTIGAKLFF.

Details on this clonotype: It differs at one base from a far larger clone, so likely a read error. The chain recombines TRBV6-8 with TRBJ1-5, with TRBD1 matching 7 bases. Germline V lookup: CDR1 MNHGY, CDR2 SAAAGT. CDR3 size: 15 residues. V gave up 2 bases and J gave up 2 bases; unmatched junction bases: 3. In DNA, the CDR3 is TGTGCCAGCAGTTACAGGGACAGTGGCAATCAGCCCCAGCATTTT. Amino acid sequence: CASSYRDSGNQPQHF.

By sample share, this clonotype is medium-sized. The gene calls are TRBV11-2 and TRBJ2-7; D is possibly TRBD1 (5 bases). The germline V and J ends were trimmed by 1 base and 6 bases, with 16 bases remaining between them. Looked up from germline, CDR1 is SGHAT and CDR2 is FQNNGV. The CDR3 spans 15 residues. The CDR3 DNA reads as TGTGCCAGCAGCTTAGTTGCCAGGGCAGAAGGCGAGCAGTACTTC. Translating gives CASSLVARAEGEQYF. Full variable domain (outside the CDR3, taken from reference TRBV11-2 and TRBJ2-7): EAGVAQSPRYKIIEKRQSVAFWCNPISGHATLYWYQQILGQGPKLLIQFQNNGVVDDSQLPKDRFSAERLKGVDSTLKIQPAKLEDSAVYLCASSLVARAEGEQYFGPGTRLTVT.

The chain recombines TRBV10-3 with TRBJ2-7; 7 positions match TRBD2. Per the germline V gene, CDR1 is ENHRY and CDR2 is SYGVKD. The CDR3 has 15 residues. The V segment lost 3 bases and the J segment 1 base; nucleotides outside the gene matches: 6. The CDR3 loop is CAISEVRGVSYEQYF. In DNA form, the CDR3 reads TGTGCCATCAGTGAAGTTCGGGGGGTATCCTACGAGCAGTACTTC.

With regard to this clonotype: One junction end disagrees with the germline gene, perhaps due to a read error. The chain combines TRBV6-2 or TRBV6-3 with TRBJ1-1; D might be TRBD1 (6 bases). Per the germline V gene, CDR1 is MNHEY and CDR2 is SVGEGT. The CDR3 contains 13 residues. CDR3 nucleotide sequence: TGTGCCAGCGGGACATACATGAATACTGAAGCTTTCTTT. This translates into CASGTYMNTEAFF.

The DNA for the CDR3 is TGTGCCAGCAGTTCAACAGGGCAAGGAAACACCATATATTTT. Translated, it gives CASSSTGQGNTIYF. The rearrangement links TRBV28 to TRBJ1-3; D is possibly TRBD1 (6 bases). This CDR3 is built from 14 residues. The germline CDR1 and CDR2 sequences are MDHEN and SYDVKM. With 4 bases removed from V and 4 bases from J, the gap between germline ends came to 11 bases. Full variable domain (outside the CDR3, taken from reference TRBV28 and TRBJ1-3): DVKVTQSSRYLVKRTGEKVFLECVQDMDHENMFWYRQDPGLGLRLIYFSYDVKMKEKGDIPEGYSVSREKKERFSLILESASTNQTSMYLCASSSTGQGNTIYFGEGSWLTVV.

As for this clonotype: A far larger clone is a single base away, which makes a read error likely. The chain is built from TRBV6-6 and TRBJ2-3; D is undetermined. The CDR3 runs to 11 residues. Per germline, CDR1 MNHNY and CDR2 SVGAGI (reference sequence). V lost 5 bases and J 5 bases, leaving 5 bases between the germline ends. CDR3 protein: CASSSIDTQYF. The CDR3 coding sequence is TGTGCCAGCAGTAGTATAGATACGCAGTATTTT.